This is a list of T cell receptor beta chains from one sample in a study of cytomegalovirus exposure and HLA in healthy donors. The repertoire was sequenced with immunoSEQ multiplex PCR; TCRdb's copy has only in-frame clones and lacks some. The table records about 190,000 clones, roughly 77% of them present only once. Sequenced input: PBMCs. The receptors shown here come from a woman in her forties or fifties in good health and CMV-seronegative. Each CDR3 is given with its conserved first and last residue. The D gene is left open where the match is weak. Not every row has a clone size; where given, it reads once, few, many or a size class.

CDR3 protein	CDR3 DNA	J gene	V gene	clone size	D gene
CASSVFRGYGYTF	TGCGCCAGCAGCGTTTTCAGGGGTTATGGCTACACCTTC	TRBJ1-2	TRBV5-1	NA	NA
CSVSSVHERVGTEAFF	TGCAGCGTTTCATCTGTCCATGAGAGGGTGGGAACTGAAGCTTTCTTT	TRBJ1-1	TRBV29-1	NA	NA
CASSLSGPQHF	TGTGCCAGCAGTTTGAGTGGGCCCCAGCATTTT	TRBJ1-5	TRBV28	NA	NA
CASSDRTYGYTF	TGTGCCAGTAGCGACAGGACCTATGGCTACACCTTC	TRBJ1-2	TRBV19	NA	NA
CASSTNLWTGGPEAFF	TGTGCCAGCAGCACTAACCTCTGGACAGGAGGTCCTGAAGCTTTCTTT	TRBJ1-1	TRBV2	few	TRBD1
CASSYRGIEQYF	TGTGCCAGCAGTTATCGGGGGATCGAGCAGTACTTC	TRBJ2-7	TRBV6-5	few	NA
CASMLLAGGIYNEQFF	TGTGCCAGCATGCTTCTAGCGGGAGGAATCTACAATGAGCAGTTCTTC	TRBJ2-1	TRBV2	NA	TRBD2
CASSPTTSNEQFF	TGTGCCAGCAGTCCTACTACTTCCAATGAGCAGTTCTTC	TRBJ2-1	TRBV25-1	NA	NA
CASSLTPGLARTGELFF	TGTGCCAGCAGCCTGACCCCCGGACTAGCAAGAACCGGGGAGCTGTTTTTT	TRBJ2-2	TRBV7-6	NA	TRBD2
CASSGGALNIQYF	TGTGCCAGTTCCGGAGGAGCTCTAAACATTCAGTACTTC	TRBJ2-4	TRBV27	NA	NA
CASSPWDRANYGYTF	TGTGCCAGCAGCCCATGGGACAGGGCTAACTATGGCTACACCTTC	TRBJ1-2	TRBV7-2	NA	TRBD1
CASSLWAGAGNEQFF	TGTGCCAGCAGCTTATGGGCGGGAGCCGGCAATGAGCAGTTCTTC	TRBJ2-1	TRBV11-3	NA	TRBD2
CASSTGQGYGYTF	TGTGCCAGCAGCACGGGACAGGGATATGGCTACACCTTC	TRBJ1-2	TRBV5-6	NA	TRBD1
CASNRDRQNEQFF	TGTGCCAGCAACCGGGACAGACAAAATGAGCAGTTCTTC	TRBJ2-1	TRBV2	NA	TRBD1
CASSPIDRVGETQYF	TGTGCCAGCAGTCCGATAGACAGGGTCGGAGAGACCCAGTACTTC	TRBJ2-5	TRBV27	NA	TRBD1
CASALAGLARFPEQFF	TGTGCCAGCGCCCTGGCGGGACTAGCAAGGTTTCCCGAGCAGTTCTTC	TRBJ2-1	TRBV11-2	NA	TRBD2
CASSLSARGPYEQYF	TGTGCCAGCAGCTTGTCCGCCAGGGGGCCCTACGAGCAGTACTTC	TRBJ2-7	TRBV13	NA	TRBD1
CASSSRLAVMGEQFF	TGTGCCAGCAGCTCCCGACTAGCGGTCATGGGTGAGCAGTTCTTC	TRBJ2-1	TRBV11-2	few	TRBD2
CASSIGQLTKNIQYF	TGTGCCAGTAGTATCGGACAGCTCACCAAAAACATTCAGTACTTC	TRBJ2-4	TRBV19	NA	NA
CASSASTDTQYF	TGTGCCAGCAGCGCTAGCACAGATACGCAGTATTTT	TRBJ2-3	TRBV9	NA	NA
CSVPSIRSNTGGGTEAFF	TGCAGCGTCCCCTCGATACGTAGTAACACAGGGGGCGGAACTGAAGCTTTCTTT	TRBJ1-1	TRBV29-1	NA	TRBD1
CASSMTGLNTEAFF	TGTGCCAGCAGTATGACAGGGCTGAACACTGAAGCTTTCTTT	TRBJ1-1	TRBV27	NA	TRBD1
CASRQDRVNSPLHF	TGTGCCAGCAGACAAGACAGAGTTAATTCACCCCTCCACTTT	TRBJ1-6	TRBV5-6	NA	NA
CSVRGGEMGETQYF	TGCAGCGTTCGAGGAGGGGAGATGGGAGAGACCCAGTACTTC	TRBJ2-5	TRBV29-1	once	NA
CASSLTASGLYNEQFF	TGTGCCAGCAGTCTCACCGCTAGCGGACTTTACAATGAGCAGTTCTTC	TRBJ2-1	TRBV14	NA	TRBD2
CASSQDLRTGGNEQFF	TGCGCCAGCAGCCAAGACCTTAGGACAGGGGGCAATGAGCAGTTCTTC	TRBJ2-1	TRBV4-3	NA	TRBD1
CASSLAEHRYTEAFF	TGTGCCAGCAGCTTGGCCGAACACAGATACACTGAAGCTTTCTTT	TRBJ1-1	TRBV5-4	NA	NA
CASSLDGGNGNEQFF	TGTGCCAGCAGCTTAGACGGGGGGAACGGCAATGAGCAGTTCTTC	TRBJ2-1	TRBV11-3	NA	TRBD2
CASSLGTWELLGGTDTQYF	TGTGCCAGCAGCTTGGGGACATGGGAACTACTAGGGGGCACAGATACGCAGTATTTT	TRBJ2-3	TRBV11-3	once	NA
CASSLREIAYNEQFF	TGTGCCAGCAGTTTAAGGGAGATAGCTTACAATGAGCAGTTCTTC	TRBJ2-1	TRBV28	NA	NA
CASSHLAGLSEGGNEQYF	TGCGCCAGCAGCCATCTGGCAGGTTTGTCCGAAGGAGGCAACGAGCAGTACTTC	TRBJ2-7	TRBV4-3	few	NA
CSVDWGRSYGYTF	TGCAGCGTTGACTGGGGCCGGAGCTATGGCTACACCTTC	TRBJ1-2	TRBV29-1	NA	NA
CASSYSRQGSTEAFF	TGTGCCAGCAGTTACTCCCGACAGGGATCCACTGAAGCTTTCTTT	TRBJ1-1	TRBV6-5	few	TRBD1
CASSLEGQGPEKLFF	TGTGCCAGCAGCTTAGAAGGTCAGGGGCCCGAAAAACTGTTTTTT	TRBJ1-4	TRBV7-2	NA	NA
CASSSPTGINEKLFF	TGTGCCAGCAGTTCACCGACAGGAATTAATGAAAAACTGTTTTTT	TRBJ1-4	TRBV28	NA	NA
CASSLPAPGLAFYEQYF	TGTGCCAGCAGCTTACCTGCCCCGGGACTAGCGTTCTACGAGCAGTACTTC	TRBJ2-7	TRBV5-4	NA	TRBD2
CSVDRGFNTEAFF	TGCAGCGTTGATCGGGGATTTAACACTGAAGCTTTCTTT	TRBJ1-1	TRBV29-1	few	NA
CASSPGQGRTNEKLFF	TGTGCCAGCAGCCCCGGACAGGGACGAACTAATGAAAAACTGTTTTTT	TRBJ1-4	TRBV7-2	NA	TRBD1
CASSPRQGNQPQHF	TGTGCCAGCTCACCGCGACAGGGCAATCAGCCCCAGCATTTT	TRBJ1-5	TRBV18	NA	NA
CASSLGLRGNTIYF	TGTGCCAGCAGCTTAGGTCTCAGGGGAAACACCATATATTTT	TRBJ1-3	TRBV7-2	NA	NA
CGSGGTGNQPQHF	TGTGGTTCAGGGGGCACGGGCAATCAGCCCCAGCATTTT	TRBJ1-5	TRBV7-8	NA	TRBD1
CASSLGQGNYEQYF	TGTGCCAGCAGCTTAGGACAGGGGAACTACGAGCAGTACTTC	TRBJ2-7	TRBV11-1	NA	TRBD1
CASSFRQGEIMNTEAFF	TGCGCCAGCAGCTTCCGACAGGGTGAGATCATGAACACTGAAGCTTTCTTT	TRBJ1-1	TRBV5-1	NA	TRBD1
CASSHTGGGPLSDTQYF	TGCGCCAGCAGCCACACCGGGGGGGGCCCCCTTTCCGATACGCAGTATTTT	TRBJ2-3	TRBV4-1	once	TRBD2
CASSLVGTASGLSEQYF	TGTGCCAGCAGCTTAGTCGGGACAGCAAGCGGCCTCTCCGAGCAGTACTTC	TRBJ2-7	TRBV7-2	NA	TRBD1
CASPGGVPTSDEQFF	TGTGCCAGCCCCGGGGGGGTTCCCACCTCCGATGAGCAGTTCTTC	TRBJ2-1	TRBV2	NA	TRBD2
CASSLPTSGRDHEQFF	TGCGCCAGCAGCTTACCGACTAGCGGGAGGGATCATGAGCAGTTCTTC	TRBJ2-1	TRBV5-1	few	TRBD2
CASSLGRGTEAFF	TGTGCCAGCAGCTTAGGCAGGGGAACTGAAGCTTTCTTT	TRBJ1-1	TRBV11-2	NA	NA
CASSPGDRGFFTDTQYF	TGTGCCAGCTCACCTGGTGACAGGGGATTTTTTACAGATACGCAGTATTTT	TRBJ2-3	TRBV18	once	TRBD1
CASSPGTASNQPQHF	TGTGCCAGCTCGCCGGGGACAGCCAGCAATCAGCCCCAGCATTTT	TRBJ1-5	TRBV18	NA	TRBD1
CASSLTGTSGTNEQFF	TGTGCCAGCAGCTTGACCGGGACTAGCGGAACCAATGAGCAGTTCTTC	TRBJ2-1	TRBV5-5	few	TRBD2
CASRRISGRAGEQYF	TGTGCCAGCAGGAGGATTAGCGGGAGGGCCGGCGAGCAGTACTTC	TRBJ2-7	TRBV6-6	NA	TRBD2
CASSGQVSNQPQHF	TGTGCCAGCAGCGGACAGGTTAGCAATCAGCCCCAGCATTTT	TRBJ1-5	TRBV7-2	NA	TRBD1
CASSWGRLNTEAFF	TGTGCCAGCAGCTGGGGCAGGTTGAACACTGAAGCTTTCTTT	TRBJ1-1	TRBV11-2	NA	NA
CASSYLTRRGAEAFF	TGTGCCAGCAGTTACCTGACACGGCGGGGGGCTGAAGCTTTCTTT	TRBJ1-1	TRBV6-5	NA	NA